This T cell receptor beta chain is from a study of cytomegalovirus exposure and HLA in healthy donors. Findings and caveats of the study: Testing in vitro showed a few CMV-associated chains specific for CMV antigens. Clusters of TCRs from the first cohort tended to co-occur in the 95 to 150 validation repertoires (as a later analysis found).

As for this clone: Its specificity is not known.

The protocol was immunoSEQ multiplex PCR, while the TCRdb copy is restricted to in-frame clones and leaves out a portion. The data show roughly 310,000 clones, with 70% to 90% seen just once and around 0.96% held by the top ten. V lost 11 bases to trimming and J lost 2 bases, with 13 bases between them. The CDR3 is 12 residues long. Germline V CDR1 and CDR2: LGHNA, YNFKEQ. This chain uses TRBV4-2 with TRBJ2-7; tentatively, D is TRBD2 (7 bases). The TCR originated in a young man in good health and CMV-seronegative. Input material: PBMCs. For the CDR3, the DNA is TGTGCCGCAAGGGGGGGTACCTACGAGCAGTACTTC. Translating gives CAARGGTYEQYF.